The 32 T cell receptor beta chains below were found in one sample sequenced in a study of cytomegalovirus exposure and HLA in healthy donors. Here immunoSEQ multiplex PCR was the method, and the copy in TCRdb shows in-frame clones only, minus some. The data hold 150,000 or so clones, with roughly 80% observed a single time. The sample taken for sequencing was PBMCs. Receptors were obtained from a man aged 25-40 years in good health and CMV-seropositive.

This clone was seen once. The chain is built from TRBV5-4 and TRBJ2-1; 13 bases map to TRBD2. This CDR3 spans 15 amino acids. Germline CDR1 reads SGHNT; CDR2 reads YYREEE (reference sequence). The V gene end was trimmed by 0 bases and the J gene end by 7 bases; junction bases not matched to a gene: 1. The CDR3 reads CASSLGTSGSNEQFF. CDR3 DNA: TGTGCCAGCAGCTTGGGGACTAGCGGGAGTAATGAGCAGTTCTTC.

The V gene is TRBV6-5, the J gene TRBJ1-1, with 9 bases that match TRBD1. Germline CDR1 is MNHEY and CDR2 is SVGAGI. CDR3 length: 15 amino acids. Trimming took 0 bases from V and 5 from J; bases not matched to a gene: 4. This chain's CDR3 is CASSYSNRGRTEAFF. CDR3 sequence (DNA): TGTGCCAGCAGTTACTCGAACAGGGGGCGTACTGAAGCTTTCTTT.

Written as DNA, the CDR3 is TGCGCCAGCAGCCCTTTACAGGGGGCGCTTTGGAACGAGCAGTACTTC. Translating it yields CASSPLQGALWNEQYF. The chain joins TRBV4-1 to TRBJ2-7, with 9 bases fitting TRBD1. The junction had 12 bases not matched to a gene; V was cut back by 4 bases and J by 5 bases. CDR3 length: 16 residues. Per germline, CDR1 MGHRA and CDR2 YSYEKL.

This clone has only one observation. V and J are TRBV5-5 and TRBJ2-1; D is uncertain. CDR3 length: 11 residues. Germline V gives CDR1 SGHKS, CDR2 YYEKEE (reference sequence). V lost 3 bases to trimming and J lost 9 bases, with 7 bases between them. CDR3 nucleotides: TGTGCCAGCAGCTCCCAGTTTGAGCAGTTCTTC. The encoded protein is CASSSQFEQFF.

The chain employs TRBV10-3 and TRBJ2-7, with TRBD1 identical over 7 bases. The CDR3 is 15 amino acids. V was pared by 3 bases and J by 0 bases, with 5 bases of the junction left unmatched. CDR1 ENHRY and CDR2 SYGVKD come from the germline V gene. CDR3 bases: TGTGCCATCAGTGAAGGGACAGCGAGCTCCTACGAGCAGTACTTC. Its translation: CAISEGTASSYEQYF.

The chain couples TRBV19 to TRBJ2-7; 9 bases are a match to TRBD1. The CDR3 totals 16 residues. Germline V CDR1 and CDR2: LNHDA, SQIVND (reference sequence). Trimming at V came to 5 bases and at J to 6 bases, leaving 14 bases not matched to a gene. CDR3 residues: CASSPGTGSGYGEQYF. The CDR3 region has the DNA TGTGCCAGTAGTCCCGGGACAGGGAGCGGCTATGGCGAGCAGTACTTC.

The gene calls are TRBV29-1 and TRBJ1-1, with D uncertain. Deletions cut 2 bases from V and 7 bases from J, with 8 bases between. Germline V gene lookup returns CDR1 SQVTM and CDR2 ANQGSEA. The CDR3 has 11 amino acids. CDR3 loop: CSVESGYEAFF. The CDR3 bases are TGCAGCGTTGAATCCGGGTATGAAGCTTTCTTT.

CDR3 residues: CASRNLGAGTNEQFF. DNA of the CDR3: TGTGCCAGCAGGAACTTAGGAGCGGGAACTAATGAGCAGTTCTTC. This chain uses TRBV27 with TRBJ2-1; 7 nucleotides agree with TRBD2. Per the germline V gene, CDR1 is MNHEY and CDR2 is SMNVEV (reference sequence). Trimming at V came to 6 bases and at J to 7 bases, leaving 12 bases not matched to a gene. The CDR3 runs to 15 residues.

Only a few counts were recorded for this clone. The chain couples TRBV7-2 to TRBJ2-3; D not certain. The CDR3 is 12 residues long. The germline V gene encodes CDR1 SGHTA and CDR2 FQGNSA. The V end lost 5 bases, the J end lost 0 bases, and 3 bases lay between the germline ends. Written as DNA, the CDR3 is TGTGCCAGCAGCCCTAGCACAGATACGCAGTATTTT. This codes for CASSPSTDTQYF.

V usage is TRBV5-4 and J usage is TRBJ2-1; 11 positions match TRBD2. The germline CDR1 and CDR2 sequences are SGHNT and YYREEE (reference sequence). This CDR3 is 16 amino acids long. J was trimmed by 4 bases and V by 4 bases; bases with no gene match: 7. The CDR3 nucleotides read TGTGCCAGCAGCCTCAGACTAGCGGGATCGTACAATGAGCAGTTCTTC. Translating it yields CASSLRLAGSYNEQFF.

V gene TRBV27 combines with J gene TRBJ2-7; TRBD2 aligns across 10 bases. The J segment lost 6 bases and the V segment lost 8 bases, leaving 7 bases of the junction unmatched. In germline, CDR1 is MNHEY, CDR2 SMNVEV (reference sequence). The CDR3 runs 13 residues. For the CDR3, the DNA is TGTGCCAGCTGTCTAGCGGGAGTAGGCGAGCAGTACTTC. Its translation: CASCLAGVGEQYF.

This clone was seen once. The V and J genes are TRBV2 and TRBJ2-3, with 8 nucleotides matching TRBD1. The CDR3 has 13 residues. Trimming at V came to 7 bases and at J to 6 bases, leaving 6 bases not matched to a gene. Germline loops: CDR1 SNHLY, CDR2 FYNNEI. As DNA, the CDR3 is TGTGCCAGCAACAAGGACAGGGAGGATACGCAGTATTTT. Encoded protein: CASNKDREDTQYF.

The gene calls are TRBV5-5 and TRBJ1-5; maybe TRBD1 (5 bases). Trimming took off 2 bases at V and 6 bases at J, with 15 bases between the two ends. The CDR3 length is 15 residues. CDR1 is SGHKS and CDR2 is YYEKEE in the germline V gene (reference sequence). CDR3 sequence: CASSLVPGLIQPQHF. In nucleotides, the CDR3 is TGTGCCAGCAGCTTAGTCCCAGGGTTAATTCAGCCCCAGCATTTT. The whole variable domain, remainder taken from reference TRBV5-5 and TRBJ1-5, is DAGVTQSPTHLIKTRGQQVTLRCSPISGHKSVSWYQQVLGQGPQFIFQYYEKEERGRGNFPDRFSARQFPNYSSELNVNALLLGDSALYLCASSLVPGLIQPQHFGDGTRLSIL.

The V gene is TRBV5-4, the J gene TRBJ2-5; the D gene is possibly TRBD1 (6 bases). Trimming stripped 9 bases from V and 2 bases from J, with 14 bases between. The CDR3 loop spans 13 amino acids. Germline V gene sequence: CDR1 SGHNT, CDR2 YYREEE (reference sequence). CDR3 DNA: TGTGCCACCACGGGACACCTTCAAGAGACCCAGTACTTC. Encoded protein: CATTGHLQETQYF.

The rearrangement joins TRBV6-5 to TRBJ2-7, with 11 bases fitting TRBD1. This CDR3 spans 15 amino acids. Unmatched junction bases numbered 7, after V lost 2 bases and J lost 7 bases. The V gene's germline CDR1 is MNHEY and CDR2 SVGAGI. The CDR3 nucleotides are TGTGCCAGCAGTTACCGGACAGGGGGCGGGTATGAGCAGTACTTC. Encoded protein: CASSYRTGGGYEQYF.

As DNA, the CDR3 is TGTGCCAGCAGTGGGACTAGCGGGGGGTCGGGAGAGCAGTTCTTC. Translation: CASSGTSGGSGEQFF. The chain combines TRBV6-4 with TRBJ2-1; 14 bases are shared with TRBD2. Germline V gene sequence: CDR1 MRHNA, CDR2 SNTAGT. This CDR3 is built from 15 residues. Trimming cost V 4 bases and J 10 bases; bases outside gene matches: 6.

This clone was seen once. The chain joins TRBV9 to TRBJ2-7, with 7 bases that match TRBD1. The V segment lost 4 bases and the J segment 4 bases; nucleotides outside the gene matches: 8. CDR3 length: 14 amino acids. The V gene's germline CDR1 is SGDLS and CDR2 YYNGEE. The CDR3 nucleotides read TGTGCCAGCAGCCCTTACGACAGGGCGTACGAGCAGTACTTC. This encodes CASSPYDRAYEQYF.

The CDR3: CASSPWAEETQYF. CDR3 in DNA: TGTGCCAGCTCACCGTGGGCAGAAGAGACCCAGTACTTC. The chain recombines TRBV18 with TRBJ2-5; no clear D gene. The CDR3 extends over 13 amino acids. Germline-derived CDR1 and CDR2 are KGHSH and LQKENI. V was shortened by 3 bases and J by 3 bases, with 8 bases between the two germline ends.

The chain employs TRBV2 and TRBJ2-2; the D is unclear. V was shortened by 6 bases and J by 1 base, with 12 bases between the two germline ends. Germline lookup yields CDR1 SNHLY and CDR2 FYNNEI. The CDR3 runs to 15 residues. CDR3 sequence (DNA): TGTGCCAGCAGCCCCTATACCGGGAACACCGGGGAGCTGTTTTTT. The encoded protein is CASSPYTGNTGELFF.

This chain uses TRBV9 with TRBJ1-5; D is uncertain. CDR1 is SGDLS, CDR2 YYNGEE, per germline. V lost 8 bases and J lost 0, with 15 bases in between. There are 15 residues in the CDR3. The CDR3 reads CASEGGQNSNQPQHF. The DNA of the CDR3 is TGTGCCAGTGAGGGAGGGCAAAATAGCAATCAGCCCCAGCATTTT.

This clone was detected only once. This chain connects TRBV7-9 to TRBJ2-2, with 7 bases lining up with TRBD1. Germline assignment: CDR1 SEHNR and CDR2 FQNEAQ (reference sequence). The CDR3 runs to 16 residues. V trimming: 3 bases; J trimming: 2 bases; junction bases outside the gene matches: 6. The CDR3 spells CASSFDRAPNTGELFF. CDR3 coding DNA: TGTGCCAGCAGCTTCGACAGGGCTCCCAACACCGGGGAGCTGTTTTTT. Combining the CDR3 with reference TRBV7-9 and TRBJ2-2 gives the whole variable domain DTGVSQNPRHKITKRGQNVTFRCDPISEHNRLYWYRQTLGQGPEFLTYFQNEAQLEKSRLLSDRFSAERPKGSFSTLEIQRTEQGDSAMYLCASSFDRAPNTGELFFGEGSRLTVL.

CDR3 sequence reads: CASSWDRMNTEAFF. CDR3 sequence (DNA): TGCGCCAGCAGCTGGGACAGAATGAACACTGAAGCTTTCTTT. The chain carries TRBV5-1 and TRBJ1-1, with 7 bases matching TRBD1. The CDR3 runs 14 residues. The germline CDR1 and CDR2 sequences are SGHRS and YFSETQ. V shed 3 bases, J shed 0 bases, and the junction held 2 bases outside the gene matches.

The rearrangement links TRBV27 to TRBJ2-2; the D is unclear. Germline lookup yields CDR1 MNHEY and CDR2 SMNVEV (reference sequence). This CDR3 is built from 17 residues. Between the trimmed V and J ends, which lost 0 bases and 3 bases, there was a span of 14 bases. The CDR3 reads CASSLSYPFLYTGELFF. For the CDR3, the DNA is TGTGCCAGCAGTTTATCGTATCCTTTCCTGTACACCGGGGAGCTGTTTTTT.

CDR3 DNA: TGTGCCAGCAGCCCCCTACCCCCGGGCAATGAGCAGTTCTTC. Protein sequence: CASSPLPPGNEQFF. The chain couples TRBV14 to TRBJ2-1; no clear D gene. Germline V gene lookup returns CDR1 SGHDN and CDR2 FVKESK. V dropped 4 bases and J dropped 6 bases, with 13 bases sitting between them. The CDR3 is made up of 14 amino acids. Together with reference TRBV14 and TRBJ2-1, the CDR3 gives the full variable domain: EAGVTQFPSHSVIEKGQTVTLRCDPISGHDNLYWYRRVMGKEIKFLLHFVKESKQDESGMPNNRFLAERTGGTYSTLKVQPAELEDSGVYFCASSPLPPGNEQFFGPGTRLTVL.

The sample holds a few counts of this clone. This same CDR3 is encoded by further DNA sequences in the sample. This chain joins TRBV29-1 and TRBJ1-2; D is perhaps TRBD1 (6 bases). CDR3 length equals 12 residues. Germline lookup yields CDR1 SQVTM and CDR2 ANQGSEA. V dropped 6 bases and J dropped 3 bases, with 11 bases sitting between them. CDR3: CSVAGQHYGYTF. The CDR3 coding sequence is TGCAGCGTGGCCGGACAGCACTATGGCTACACCTTC.

This rearrangement joins TRBV5-1 to TRBJ1-5; no clear D gene. The length of the CDR3 is 14 residues. Trimming removed 3 bases from V and 0 bases from J, with 7 bases in between. Per the germline V gene, CDR1 is SGHRS and CDR2 is YFSETQ. CDR3 nucleotide sequence: TGCGCCAGCAGCTCGGGTGATAGCAATCAGCCCCAGCATTTT. Translation gives CASSSGDSNQPQHF.

The chain uses TRBV5-6 and TRBJ2-5; 8 bases match TRBD1. Germline loops: CDR1 SGHDT, CDR2 YYEEEE. There are 13 residues in the CDR3. The trim removed 4 bases at V and 3 bases at J, leaving 2 bases unmatched. The CDR3 here is CASSPTGEETQYF. In DNA form, the CDR3 reads TGTGCCAGCAGCCCGACAGGGGAAGAGACCCAGTACTTC.

This clone was detected only a few times. The chain employs TRBV19 and TRBJ1-2, with a weak D call TRBD1 (6 bases). Trimming shortened V by 7 bases and J by 8 bases, and 14 bases separated the two germline ends. This CDR3 is 12 amino acids long. CDR1 is LNHDA and CDR2 is SQIVND in the germline V gene (reference sequence). As DNA, the CDR3 is TGTGCCAGTATCTCGTCAGGGGAAGGCTACACCTTC. Its translation is CASISSGEGYTF.

Comment on this clone: One end of the junction fails to match germline, which may point to a read error. The chain links TRBV7-7 to TRBJ2-5; TRBD1 matches at 8 bases. Germline V gives CDR1 SSHAT, CDR2 FNYEAQ (reference sequence). CDR3 size: 14 residues. The CDR3: CASSQGQGGETQYF. The DNA for the CDR3 is TGTGCTAGCAGCCAAGGACAGGGAGGAGAGACCCAGTACTTC.

J is TRBJ1-2 and V is TRBV6-6; D is undetermined. The CDR3 runs to 13 residues. The germline V gene encodes CDR1 MNHNY and CDR2 SVGAGI (reference sequence). V was pared by 6 bases and J by 1 base, with 9 bases between. The CDR3 DNA is TGTGCCAGCAGCCAAGACTTTAACTATGGCTACACCTTC. Protein sequence: CASSQDFNYGYTF.

The rearrangement uses TRBV19 and TRBJ2-1; 9 nucleotides agree with TRBD2. CDR1 is LNHDA, CDR2 SQIVND, per germline (reference sequence). The CDR3 is 15 residues long. The junction had 7 bases not matched to a gene; V was cut back by 3 bases and J by 7 bases. The CDR3 DNA is TGTGCCAGTAGTATGCCGGGACTAGCCTTTAATGAGCAGTTCTTC. Protein sequence: CASSMPGLAFNEQFF. The variable domain in full, with the rest retrieved from reference TRBV19 and TRBJ2-1, is DGGITQSPKYLFRKEGQNVTLSCEQNLNHDAMYWYRQDPGQGLRLIYYSQIVNDFQKGDIAEGYSVSREKKESFPLTVTSAQKNPTAFYLCASSMPGLAFNEQFFGPGTRLTVL.

The chain combines TRBV11-3 with TRBJ2-1; D not resolved. Trimming removed 5 bases from V and 7 bases from J, with 9 bases in between. Germline values: CDR1 SGHNT, CDR2 YENEEA. The CDR3 covers 12 residues. For the CDR3, the DNA is TGTGCCAGCAGCATCGCTAGGAATGAGCAGTTCTTC. It encodes CASSIARNEQFF.